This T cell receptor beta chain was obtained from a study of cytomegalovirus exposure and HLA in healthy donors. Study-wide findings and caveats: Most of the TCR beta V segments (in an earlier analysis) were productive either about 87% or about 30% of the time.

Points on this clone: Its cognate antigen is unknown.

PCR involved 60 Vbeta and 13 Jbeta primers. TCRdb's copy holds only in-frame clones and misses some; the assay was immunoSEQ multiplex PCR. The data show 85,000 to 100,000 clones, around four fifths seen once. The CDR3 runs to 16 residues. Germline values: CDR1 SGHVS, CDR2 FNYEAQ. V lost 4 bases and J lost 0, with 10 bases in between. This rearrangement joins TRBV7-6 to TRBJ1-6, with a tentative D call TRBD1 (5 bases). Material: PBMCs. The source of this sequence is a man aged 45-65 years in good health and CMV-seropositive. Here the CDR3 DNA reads TGTGCCAGCAGCTCGACAGCTAGCTCCTATAATTCACCCCTCCACTTT. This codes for CASSSTASSYNSPLHF.